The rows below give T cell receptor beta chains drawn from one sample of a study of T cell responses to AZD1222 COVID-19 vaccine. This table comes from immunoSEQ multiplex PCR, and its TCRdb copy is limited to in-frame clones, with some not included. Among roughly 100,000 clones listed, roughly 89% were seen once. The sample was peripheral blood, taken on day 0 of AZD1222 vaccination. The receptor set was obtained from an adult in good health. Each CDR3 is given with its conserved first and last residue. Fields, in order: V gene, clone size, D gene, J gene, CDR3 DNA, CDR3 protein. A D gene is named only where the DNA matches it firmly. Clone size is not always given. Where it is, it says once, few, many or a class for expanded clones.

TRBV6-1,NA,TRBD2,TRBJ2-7,TGTGCCAGCAGCGAAAACCGCATAGCGGGAGGGCCCTACGAGCAGTACTTC,CASSENRIAGGPYEQYF
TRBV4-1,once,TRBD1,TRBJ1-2,TGCGCCAGCAGCCGGACAGGGTATGGCTACACCTTC,CASSRTGYGYTF
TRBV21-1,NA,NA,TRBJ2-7,TGTGCCAGCAGTACTTTCCCCCCCTACGAGCAGTACTTC,CASSTFPPYEQYF
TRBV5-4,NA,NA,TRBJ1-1,TGTGCCAGCAGCTTGGCGGGGGAAGAGAACACTGAAGCTTTCTTT,CASSLAGEENTEAFF
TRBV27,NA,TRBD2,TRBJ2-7,TGTGCCAGCAGGATAGGACTAGCCCCCTACGAGCAGTACTTC,CASRIGLAPYEQYF
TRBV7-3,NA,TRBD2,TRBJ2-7,TGTGCCAGCAGCCCTAGCGGGAGTTACGAGCAGTACTTC,CASSPSGSYEQYF
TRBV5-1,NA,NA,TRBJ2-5,TGCGCCAGCAGCTGGACAGTACGAGAGACCCAGTACTTC,CASSWTVRETQYF
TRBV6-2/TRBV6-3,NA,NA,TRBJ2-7,TGTGCCAGCAGTGGCGGGACCCAAGCGAGAGAGCAGTACTTC,CASSGGTQAREQYF
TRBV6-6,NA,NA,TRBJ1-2,TGTGCCAGCAGTCCCAAGACTAACTATGGCTACACCTTC,CASSPKTNYGYTF
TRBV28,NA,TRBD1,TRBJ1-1,TGTGCCAGCAGACCGCGGACAGGGTGGGCCACTGAAGCTTTCTTT,CASRPRTGWATEAFF
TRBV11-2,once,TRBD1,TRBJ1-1,TGTGCCAGCAGCCTTCCGTCCGTATTGACAGGGGGTAACACTGAAGCTTTCTTT,CASSLPSVLTGGNTEAFF
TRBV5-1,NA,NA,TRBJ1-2,TGCGCCAGCAGCTTGGGGACGGACGACTATGGCTACACCTTC,CASSLGTDDYGYTF
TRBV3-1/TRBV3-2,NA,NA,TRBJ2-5,TGTGCCAGCAGCCAAGATATACCAGCGGGTATCCAAGAGACCCAGTACTTC,CASSQDIPAGIQETQYF
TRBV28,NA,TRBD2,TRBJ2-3,TGTGCCAGCAGTTTGGGCGGGGGGTCCACAGATACGCAGTATTTT,CASSLGGGSTDTQYF
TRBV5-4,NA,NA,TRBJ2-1,TGTGCCAGCAGCTCCGACTGGTACAATGAGCAGTTCTTC,CASSSDWYNEQFF
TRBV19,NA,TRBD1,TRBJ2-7,TGTGCCAGTAGTATCTCGACAGGGGCGCCCTACGAGCAGTACTTC,CASSISTGAPYEQYF
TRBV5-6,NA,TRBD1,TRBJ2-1,TGTGCCAGCAGGCCCGGGACAGGGGCGTACAATGAGCAGTTCTTC,CASRPGTGAYNEQFF
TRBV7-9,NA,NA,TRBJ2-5,TGTGCCAGCAGCTTAGGGGCAGAGGAATACTTC,CASSLGAEEYF
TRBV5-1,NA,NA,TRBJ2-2,TGCGCCAGCAGCTTGCCGGGGAGCCCCGGGGAGCTGTTTTTT,CASSLPGSPGELFF
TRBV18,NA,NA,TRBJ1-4,TGTGCCAGCTCACTCGCCGGGAGTGCTAATGAAAAACTGTTTTTT,CASSLAGSANEKLFF
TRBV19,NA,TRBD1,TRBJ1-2,TGTGCCAGCCACAGGGACAGTGCTGTCAACTATGGCTACACCTTC,CASHRDSAVNYGYTF
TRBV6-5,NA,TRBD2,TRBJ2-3,TGTGCCAGCAGTTACGGCGGGAGTGGCACAGATACGCAGTATTTT,CASSYGGSGTDTQYF
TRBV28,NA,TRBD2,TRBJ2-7,TGTGCCACCAATACGGGAGGATACGAGCAGTACTTC,CATNTGGYEQYF
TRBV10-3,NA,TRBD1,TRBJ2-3,TGTGCCATCAGTCTCCGGGACAGAAACACAGATACGCAGTATTTT,CAISLRDRNTDTQYF
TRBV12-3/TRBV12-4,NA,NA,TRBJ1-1,TGTGCCAGCAGCCCGGATCGGACTGAAGCTTTCTTT,CASSPDRTEAFF
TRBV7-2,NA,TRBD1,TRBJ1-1,TGTGCCAGCAGCCTACAGGGGATCGGGACTGAAGCTTTCTTT,CASSLQGIGTEAFF
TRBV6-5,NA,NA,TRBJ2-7,TGTGCCAGCAGTTACTCCGGGTCGGTCGGCTCCTACGAGCAGTACTTC,CASSYSGSVGSYEQYF
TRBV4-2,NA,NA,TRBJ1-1,TGTGCCAGCAGCCACGTGGGGCAGAACACTGAAGCTTTCTTT,CASSHVGQNTEAFF
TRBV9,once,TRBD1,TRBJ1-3,TGTGCCAGCAGCGTGTATTACAGGGGGGCTGGAAACACCATATATTTT,CASSVYYRGAGNTIYF
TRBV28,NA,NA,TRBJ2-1,TGTGCCAGCAGTTTACCCTTAGAGCCCATGGAGCAGTTCTTC,CASSLPLEPMEQFF
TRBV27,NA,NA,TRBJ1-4,TGTGCCAGCAGACCCCGGACCGCAACTAATGAAAAACTGTTTTTT,CASRPRTATNEKLFF
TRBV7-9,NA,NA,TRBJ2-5,TGTGCCAGCAGCGACAGTACCGTGGGCCAAGAGACCCAGTACTTC,CASSDSTVGQETQYF
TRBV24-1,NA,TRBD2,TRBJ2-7,TGTGCCACCAGTGAAGGTAGCGGGAGGAGCTCCTACGAGCAGTACTTC,CATSEGSGRSSYEQYF
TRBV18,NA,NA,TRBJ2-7,TGTGCCAGCTCACCAGGGCAGGGCGATTGGTACTTC,CASSPGQGDWYF
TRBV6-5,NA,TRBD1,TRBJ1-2,TGTGCCAGCAGTTACTCTCGGACAGGGGGCGGGTATGGCTACACCTTC,CASSYSRTGGGYGYTF
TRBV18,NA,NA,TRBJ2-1,TGTGCCAGCTCACCGATCGGGGTGACCCTGACCGCTGAGCAGTTCTTC,CASSPIGVTLTAEQFF
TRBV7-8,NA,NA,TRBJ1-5,TGTGCCAGCAGCTTAGACAGGGATCAGCCCCAGCATTTT,CASSLDRDQPQHF
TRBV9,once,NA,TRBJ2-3,TGTGCCAGCAGCGTAGCCGGCACAGATACGCAGTATTTT,CASSVAGTDTQYF
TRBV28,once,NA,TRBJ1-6,TGTGCCAGCAGGGGCTCAGGGAATTCACCCCTCCACTTT,CASRGSGNSPLHF
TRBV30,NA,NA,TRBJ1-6,TGTGCCTGGAGTGGCAGCTTTAGCTCCTATAATTCACCCCTCCACTTT,CAWSGSFSSYNSPLHF
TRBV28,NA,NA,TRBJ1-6,TGTGCCAGCAGAGAAGATAGGACGGATAATTCACCCCTCCACTTT,CASREDRTDNSPLHF
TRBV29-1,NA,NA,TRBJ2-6,TGCAGCGTTTCCCAGGGCTCTGGGGCCAACGTCCTGACTTTC,CSVSQGSGANVLTF
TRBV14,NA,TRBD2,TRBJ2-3,TGTGCCAGCAGCCCTAGCGGAGCTAGCACAGATACGCAGTATTTT,CASSPSGASTDTQYF
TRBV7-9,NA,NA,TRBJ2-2,TGTGCCAGCAGCGCGCGGACGGGGAACACCGGGGAGCTGTTTTTT,CASSARTGNTGELFF
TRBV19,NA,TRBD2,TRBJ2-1,TGTGCCAGTAGTATAGCCATTCGGGGACTTATGGTGGGGACTAGGACGCCGGATGAGCAGTTCTTC,CASSIAIRGLMVGTRTPDEQFF
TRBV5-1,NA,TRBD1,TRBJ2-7,TGCGCCAGCAGCTTGCGGCAAGGGGACAGTAATTTACGTGGTTACGAGCAGTACTTC,CASSLRQGDSNLRGYEQYF
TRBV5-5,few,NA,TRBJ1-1,TGTGCCAGCAGCTTGGCAAAGGGGAAGCGAAGTGAAGCTTTCTTT,CASSLAKGKRSEAFF
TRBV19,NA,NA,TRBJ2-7,TGTGCCAGTAGTTCCTACGACGAGCAGTACTTC,CASSSYDEQYF
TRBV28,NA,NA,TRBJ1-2,TGTGCCAGCAGTTCGACTCCGGGACCCCTCAGGGGTGGCTACACCTTC,CASSSTPGPLRGGYTF
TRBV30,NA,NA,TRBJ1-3,TGTGCCTGGAAAGGTTGGGGGGGAATAACCGCTAACTCTGGAAACACCATATATTTT,CAWKGWGGITANSGNTIYF
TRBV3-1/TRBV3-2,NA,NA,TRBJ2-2,TGTGCCAGCAGCCAAGATCGTTGGGTCACCCACCTAAACACCGGGGAGCTGTTTTTT,CASSQDRWVTHLNTGELFF
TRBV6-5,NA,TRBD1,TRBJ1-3,TGTGCCAGCACCCAGGACAGGTACTCTGGAAACACCATATATTTT,CASTQDRYSGNTIYF
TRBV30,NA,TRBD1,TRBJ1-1,TGTGCCACGGGACAGGGGAACACTGAAGCTTTCTTT,CATGQGNTEAFF
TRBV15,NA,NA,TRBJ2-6,TGTGCCACCAGCAGAGCTTTGGGACGACAGTCTGGGGCCAACGTCCTGACTTTC,CATSRALGRQSGANVLTF
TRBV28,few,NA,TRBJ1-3,TGTGCCAGCGTACCCTACTCGAGCTCTGGAAACACCATATATTTT,CASVPYSSSGNTIYF
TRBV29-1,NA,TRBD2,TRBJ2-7,TGCAGCGTCCCCAGCGGGAACCGCGAGCAGTACTTC,CSVPSGNREQYF
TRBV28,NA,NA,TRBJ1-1,TGTGCCAGCAGTTTACCGGGAGGGTTAGAGACTGAAGCTTTCTTT,CASSLPGGLETEAFF
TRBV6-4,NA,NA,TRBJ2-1,TGTGCCAGCAGTGACCCCGGGGACCGCTCCTACAATGAGCAGTTCTTC,CASSDPGDRSYNEQFF